A single sample gave rise to the 18 T cell receptor beta chains below, sequenced in a study of T cells in tumors after PD-1 blockade. Profiling relied on immunoSEQ multiplex PCR, and the TCRdb table lists in-frame clones only, not all of them. This sample has some 47,000 clones, with 75% to 85% found just once. The material was PBMCs, obtained before anti-PD-1 treatment. The origin of the receptors is a human donor with basal cell carcinoma.

This clone occurred once. The chain has TRBV7-3 and TRBJ2-1; TRBD2 agrees at 8 bases. CDR3 length: 15 amino acids. Germline-derived CDR1 and CDR2 are SGHTA and FQGTGA. V was clipped by 5 bases and J by 3 bases; unmatched bases: 6. CDR3: CASSPVAGYYNEQFF. The CDR3 DNA sequence: TGTGCCAGCAGCCCGGTAGCGGGGTACTACAATGAGCAGTTCTTC.

The chain links TRBV28 to TRBJ1-3; the D is unclear. The CDR3 is made up of 12 amino acids. Germline V gene lookup returns CDR1 MDHEN and CDR2 SYDVKM. Trimming stripped 4 bases from V and 9 bases from J, with 10 bases between. The CDR3 region is CASSSLPTTIYF. In nucleotides, the CDR3 is TGTGCCAGCAGTTCTCTCCCGACCACCATATATTTT.

The chain is built from TRBV28 and TRBJ2-7; D might be TRBD1 (5 bases). Germline CDR1 is MDHEN and CDR2 is SYDVKM. This CDR3 contains 14 residues. Deletions cut 5 bases from V and 1 base from J, with 12 bases between. Here the CDR3 DNA reads TGTGCCAGCAGTCAAACAGGAGTATCCTACGAGCAGTACTTC. Its protein is CASSQTGVSYEQYF.

DNA of the CDR3: TGTGCCAGCAGTTTCACATCAGCCGGGGAGCTGTTTTTT. Its translation is CASSFTSAGELFF. The chain has TRBV27 and TRBJ2-2; unclear D gene. The CDR3 totals 13 residues. Trimming removed 3 bases from V and 6 bases from J, with 8 bases in between. From germline, CDR1 is MNHEY and CDR2 SMNVEV (reference sequence).

This chain links TRBV10-2 with TRBJ1-1; tentative D call: TRBD1 (6 bases). V was shortened by 4 bases and J by 4 bases, with 13 bases between the two germline ends. This CDR3 has 14 residues. Germline V gene sequence: CDR1 WSHSY, CDR2 SAAADI. The CDR3 reads CASSVQGLGTEAFF. DNA for the CDR3: TGCGCCAGCAGTGTTCAGGGGTTGGGCACTGAAGCTTTCTTT.

V gene TRBV29-1 combines with J gene TRBJ1-1, with D maybe TRBD1 (6 bases). Germline loops: CDR1 SQVTM, CDR2 ANQGSEA. The V end was cut by 2 bases, the J end by 0 bases, with 7 bases between. The CDR3 covers 13 residues. CDR3 loop: CSVERDMNTEAFF. The CDR3 nucleotides are TGCAGCGTTGAACGGGACATGAACACTGAAGCTTTCTTT.

The chain joins TRBV6-5 to TRBJ2-1; D is possibly TRBD1 (5 bases). V was cut by 7 bases and J by 0 bases, with 7 bases left in between. This CDR3 region has 13 residues. The germline V gene encodes CDR1 MNHEY and CDR2 SVGAGI. In nucleotides, the CDR3 is TGTGCCAGCAACAGGATCTCCTACAATGAGCAGTTCTTC. It is translated as CASNRISYNEQFF.

Note on this clone: The junction departs from the called germline gene at one end, perhaps through a read error. The same CDR3 arises from other DNA sequences in this sample as well. The rearrangement links TRBV7-9 to TRBJ1-5; the D is unclear. Per the germline V gene, CDR1 is SEHNR and CDR2 is FQNEAQ (reference sequence). The CDR3 has 14 amino acids. CDR3 sequence reads: CASSLAGNNQPQHF. Written as DNA, the CDR3 is TGTGCCAGCAGTTTAGCGGGGAATAATCAGCCCCAGCATTTT.

The V and J genes are TRBV18 and TRBJ1-3; D is unclear. This CDR3 has 13 residues. Trimming took 5 bases from V and 3 from J, leaving 8 bases between them. Germline values: CDR1 KGHSH, CDR2 LQKENI. DNA for the CDR3: TGTGCCAGCTCAAGGGAGATTGGAAACACCATATATTTT. It codes for CASSREIGNTIYF.

The rearrangement uses TRBV5-6 and TRBJ2-2; 13 bases map to TRBD2. Germline CDR1 reads SGHDT; CDR2 reads YYEEEE. The CDR3 length is 17 residues. V shed 1 base and J 3 bases; nucleotides not matched to a gene: 3. DNA for the CDR3: TGTGCCAGCAGCTTGACTAGCGGGAGGGCGGACACCGGGGAGCTGTTTTTT. It yields the protein CASSLTSGRADTGELFF.

J is TRBJ1-1 and V is TRBV10-3; D gene ambiguous. Trimming removed 0 bases from V and 2 bases from J, with 7 bases in between. The CDR3 length is 14 residues. Germline loops: CDR1 ENHRY, CDR2 SYGVKD. Here the CDR3 reads CAISESEGNTEAFF. In nucleotides, the CDR3 is TGTGCCATCAGTGAGTCGGAGGGAAACACTGAAGCTTTCTTT.

V and J are TRBV6-1 and TRBJ1-1, with D unresolved. Per germline, CDR1 MNHNS and CDR2 SASEGT. V was trimmed by 2 bases and J by 6 bases, leaving 16 bases between them. This CDR3 region has 15 residues. The CDR3 DNA reads as TGTGCCAGCAGTGAAAGGGTAGGGTTCGTGGCTGAAGCTTTCTTT. This codes for CASSERVGFVAEAFF.

The chain is built from TRBV28 and TRBJ2-3; 9 bases are a match to TRBD2. CDR1 is MDHEN, CDR2 SYDVKM, per germline. This CDR3 comprises 15 residues. The V and J ends lost 4 bases and 5 bases, in that order; junction bases with no gene match: 7. The CDR3 loop reads CASSWAGGPLDTQYF. The CDR3 region has the DNA TGTGCCAGCAGTTGGGCGGGGGGGCCCTTAGATACGCAGTATTTT.

The chain carries TRBV27 and TRBJ2-4; D perhaps matches TRBD2 (5 bases). This CDR3 has 15 amino acids. Trimming stripped 5 bases from V and 6 bases from J, with 17 bases between. Germline V CDR1 and CDR2: MNHEY, SMNVEV (reference sequence). Here the CDR3 DNA reads TGTGCCAGCAGTCTGGCCGTGACGGCGGGAAACATTCAGTACTTC. It encodes CASSLAVTAGNIQYF.

The chain has TRBV24-1 and TRBJ2-6, with TRBD1 identical over 9 bases. The V gene end was trimmed by 5 bases and the J gene end by 3 bases; junction bases not matched to a gene: 4. This CDR3 contains 16 residues. CDR1 is KGHDR, CDR2 SFDVKD, per germline. CDR3 loop: CATSAQGARGANVLTF. The CDR3 DNA reads as TGTGCCACCAGTGCACAGGGGGCTCGTGGGGCCAACGTCCTGACTTTC.

The sample holds one count of this clone. CDR3 DNA: TGTGCCAGCAGACCTAGCGGGGGGGCCGGGGAGCTGTTTTTT. It codes for CASRPSGGAGELFF. The chain uses TRBV3-1 (or the pseudogene TRBV3-2) and TRBJ2-2, with 12 bases identical to TRBD2. Trimming took 6 bases from V and 6 from J; bases not matched to a gene: 2. From germline, CDR1 is LGHDT and CDR2 YNNKEL (reference sequence). This CDR3 has 14 amino acids.

This clone has a single count. The chain carries TRBV19 and TRBJ1-5; no definite D call. The V end was cut by 5 bases, the J end by 3 bases, with 23 bases between. The CDR3 is 18 residues long. Per the germline V gene, CDR1 is LNHDA and CDR2 is SQIVND (reference sequence). The CDR3 spells CASSPPGTGDMNNQPQHF. Here the CDR3 DNA reads TGTGCCAGTAGTCCCCCGGGAACTGGGGATATGAACAATCAGCCCCAGCATTTT.

The V call is TRBV28, the J call TRBJ2-1; no firm D call. The CDR3 has 16 amino acids. V was trimmed by 3 bases and J by 1 base, leaving 13 bases between them. CDR1 is MDHEN and CDR2 is SYDVKM in the germline V gene. The CDR3 coding sequence is TGTGCCAGCAGTTTGGCAGGAACTGGTTCCTACAATGAGCAGTTCTTC. This sequence encodes CASSLAGTGSYNEQFF.